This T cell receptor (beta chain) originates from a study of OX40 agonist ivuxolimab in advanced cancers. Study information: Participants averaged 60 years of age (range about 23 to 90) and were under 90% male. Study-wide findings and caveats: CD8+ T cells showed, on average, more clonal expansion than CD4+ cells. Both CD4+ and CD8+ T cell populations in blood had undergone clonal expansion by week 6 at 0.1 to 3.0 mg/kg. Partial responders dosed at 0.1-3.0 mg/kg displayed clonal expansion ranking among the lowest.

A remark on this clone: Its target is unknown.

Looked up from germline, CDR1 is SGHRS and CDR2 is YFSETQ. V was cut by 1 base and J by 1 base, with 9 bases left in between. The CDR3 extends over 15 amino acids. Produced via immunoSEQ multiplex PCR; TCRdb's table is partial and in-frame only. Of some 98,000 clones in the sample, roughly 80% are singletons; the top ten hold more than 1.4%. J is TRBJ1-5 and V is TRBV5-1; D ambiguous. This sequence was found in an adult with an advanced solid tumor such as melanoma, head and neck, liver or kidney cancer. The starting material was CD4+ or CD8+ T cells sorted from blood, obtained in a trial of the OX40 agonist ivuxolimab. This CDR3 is CASSLSGLSNQPQHF. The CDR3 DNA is TGCGCCAGCAGCTTGTCGGGGTTGAGCAATCAGCCCCAGCATTTT.